The clone carrying this T cell receptor beta chain was observed many times. This specimen belongs to a study of T cells in Graves' hyperthyroidism and ophthalmopathy. The CDR3 loop spans 15 amino acids. Trimming took off 4 bases at V and 5 bases at J, with 17 bases between the two ends. The germline V gene has CDR1 SGHVS and CDR2 FQNEAQ. Calling Graves' hyperthyroidism stable meant ophthalmopathy did not progress within 18 months. The CDR3 regions of TCR beta were amplified from RNA transcripts. The primer set for the first-round RT-PCR of the TCR CDR3 was HTBI. From the multiplex PCR reads, TCRdb called clonotypes with MiXCR, one entry per CDR3 protein. The top ten clones hold 8.9% of a sample with 750,000 to 900,000 distinct CDR3 sequences, 38% of them seen once.

The clonotype comes from a man between 18 and 35 years old with Graves' hyperthyroidism. The rearrangement links TRBV7-8 to TRBJ1-2, with a tentative D call TRBD1 (5 bases). The sequenced sample was blood. CDR3 in amino acids: CASSSGLLRGYGYTF. The CDR3 DNA follows: TGTGCCAGCAGCTCGGGACTCCTACGCGGGTATGGCTACACCTTC.